The clone carrying this T cell receptor beta chain was detected only once. What it binds is unknown. These data originate in a study of T cells in Graves' hyperthyroidism and ophthalmopathy. Study-wide points: Most expanded thyroid clonotypes above 0.001 recurred in blood.

The source material, RNA transcripts, was used to amplify TCR beta CDR3 regions. During a first-round RT-PCR of the TCR CDR3, the HTBI primer set was used. TCRdb recomputed calls from the multiplex PCR reads with MiXCR, one row per CDR3 protein. The sample records about 840,000 distinct CDR3 sequences, 35% to 45% being singletons. The germline gives CDR1 SGHTA, CDR2 FQGTGA. The CDR3 has 14 residues. V gave up 11 bases and J gave up 4 bases, with 20 bases separating them. The chain employs TRBV7-3 and TRBJ2-5; perhaps TRBD2 as D (5 bases). This TCR came from a man between 18 and 35 years old with Graves' hyperthyroidism. The sample taken for sequencing was blood. CDR3 sequence: CAAHWRYGVETQYF. In nucleotides, the CDR3 is TGTGCCGCCCACTGGCGTTACGGGGTAGAGACCCAGTACTTC.